The 8 T cell receptor beta chains below all came from one sample that was sequenced in a study of response to subunit inactivated influenza vaccine. TCRdb re-called the RT-PCR reads through MiXCR, storing one row per CDR3 protein. This table holds around 850,000 distinct CDR3 sequences, roughly 18% found once. This specimen consisted of PBMCs from blood, obtained about 5 days after vaccination. The receptors were sampled from a man over 45 who received an inactivated influenza vaccine.

The chain has TRBV15 and TRBJ1-6; tentatively, D is TRBD1 (5 bases). The CDR3 is 16 amino acids. The germline CDR1 and CDR2 sequences are LNHNV and YYDKDF (reference sequence). V shed 0 bases and J shed 5 bases, with 11 bases lying between them. CDR3 sequence (DNA): TGTGCCACCAGCAGAGATGAACGGGGGGATAATTCACCCCTCCACTTT. Amino acids: CATSRDERGDNSPLHF.

This chain links TRBV27 with TRBJ2-3; 10 bases are shared with TRBD2. CDR3 size: 14 residues. The germline V gene has CDR1 MNHEY and CDR2 SMNVEV (reference sequence). The V gene end was trimmed by 10 bases and the J gene end by 0 bases; junction bases not matched to a gene: 4. Here the CDR3 DNA reads TGTGCCACCACTAGCGGGGCTAGCACAGATACGCAGTATTTT. This translates into CATTSGASTDTQYF.

This clonotype turned up a few times. The CDR3 nucleotides read TGTGCCAGCAGCCAAGATCGCGGACAGTGGGGGCAGTACTTC. Its protein product is CASSQDRGQWGQYF. The V call is TRBV3-1, the J call TRBJ2-7; D possibly corresponds to TRBD1 (6 bases). The CDR3 consists of 14 residues. The V gene lost 0 bases and the J gene lost 9 bases, with 15 bases spanning the gap. Germline V gene sequence: CDR1 LGHDT, CDR2 YNNKEL (reference sequence).

This chain links TRBV6-1 with TRBJ1-5; a weak D match, TRBD1 (6 bases). Trimming stripped 4 bases from V and 4 bases from J, with 8 bases between. The V gene's germline CDR1 is MNHNS and CDR2 SASEGT. CDR3 length equals 13 residues. CDR3 region: CASSGQVNQPQHF. CDR3 bases: TGTGCCAGCAGTGGACAGGTTAATCAGCCCCAGCATTTT.

This chain links TRBV5-1 with TRBJ1-4, with 9 positions matching TRBD1. The CDR3 consists of 14 residues. Germline CDR1 is SGHRS and CDR2 is YFSETQ. Trimming at V came to 3 bases and at J to 8 bases, leaving 5 bases not matched to a gene. CDR3 coding DNA: TGCGCCAGCAGCTCCGGGACAGGGAAGGAAAAACTGTTTTTT. Translation gives CASSSGTGKEKLFF.

This clonotype showed up just a few times. This sequence joins TRBV6-2 or TRBV6-3 and TRBJ2-7, with 7 bases lining up with TRBD1. Germline CDR1 reads MNHEY; CDR2 reads SVGEGT. The CDR3 sequence is 15 residues long. V gave up 4 bases and J gave up 0 bases; unmatched junction bases: 6. CDR3 in amino acids: CASSSATGPSYEQYF. CDR3 coding DNA: TGTGCCAGCAGTTCCGCGACAGGGCCCTCCTACGAGCAGTACTTC.

This clonotype has more than one count but fewer than ten. The CDR3 region is CATSVGQSSGANVLTF. The CDR3 region has the DNA TGCGCCACCTCCGTGGGACAGTCCTCTGGGGCCAACGTCCTGACTTTC. The rearrangement joins TRBV5-1 to TRBJ2-6; 7 nucleotides line up with TRBD1. The J segment lost 0 bases and the V segment lost 9 bases, leaving 9 bases of the junction unmatched. Per the germline V gene, CDR1 is SGHRS and CDR2 is YFSETQ. The length of the CDR3 is 16 residues.

This clonotype was counted between two and nine times. The genes are TRBV20-1 and TRBJ1-1, with D maybe TRBD1 (6 bases). The CDR3 contains 10 residues. Trimming cost V 3 bases and J 7 bases, with 6 bases left between them. Germline V lookup: CDR1 DFQATT, CDR2 SNEGSKA (reference sequence). This CDR3 reads CSASRGEAFF. For the CDR3, the DNA is TGCAGTGCTAGCAGGGGTGAAGCTTTCTTT.